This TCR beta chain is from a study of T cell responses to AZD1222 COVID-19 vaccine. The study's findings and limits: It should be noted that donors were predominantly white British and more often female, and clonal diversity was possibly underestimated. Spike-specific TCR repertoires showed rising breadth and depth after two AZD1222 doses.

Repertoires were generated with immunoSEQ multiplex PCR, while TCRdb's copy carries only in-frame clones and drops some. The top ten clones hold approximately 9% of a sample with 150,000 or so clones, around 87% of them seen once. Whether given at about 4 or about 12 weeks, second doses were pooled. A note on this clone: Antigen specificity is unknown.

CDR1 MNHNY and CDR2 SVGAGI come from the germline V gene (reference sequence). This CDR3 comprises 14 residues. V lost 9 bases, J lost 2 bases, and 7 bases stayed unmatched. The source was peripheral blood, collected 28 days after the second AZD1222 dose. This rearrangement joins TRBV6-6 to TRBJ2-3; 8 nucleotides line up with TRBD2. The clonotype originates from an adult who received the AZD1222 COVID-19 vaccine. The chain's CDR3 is CASSGRVLTDTQYF. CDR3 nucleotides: TGTGCCAGTTCCGGGAGGGTTCTCACAGATACGCAGTATTTT.